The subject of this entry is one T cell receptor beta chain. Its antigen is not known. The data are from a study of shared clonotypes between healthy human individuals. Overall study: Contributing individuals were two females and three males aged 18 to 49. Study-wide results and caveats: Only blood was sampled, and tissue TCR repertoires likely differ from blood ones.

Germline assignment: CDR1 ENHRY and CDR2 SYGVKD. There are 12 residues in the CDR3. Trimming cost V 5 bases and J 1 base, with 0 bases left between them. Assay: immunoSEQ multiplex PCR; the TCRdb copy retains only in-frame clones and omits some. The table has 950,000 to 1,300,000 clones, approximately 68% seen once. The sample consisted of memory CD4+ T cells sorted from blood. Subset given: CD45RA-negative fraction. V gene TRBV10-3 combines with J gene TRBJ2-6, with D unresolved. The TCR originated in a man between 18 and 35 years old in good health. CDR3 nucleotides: TGTGCCATCAGTTCTGGGGCCAACGTCCTGACTTTC. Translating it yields CAISSGANVLTF.